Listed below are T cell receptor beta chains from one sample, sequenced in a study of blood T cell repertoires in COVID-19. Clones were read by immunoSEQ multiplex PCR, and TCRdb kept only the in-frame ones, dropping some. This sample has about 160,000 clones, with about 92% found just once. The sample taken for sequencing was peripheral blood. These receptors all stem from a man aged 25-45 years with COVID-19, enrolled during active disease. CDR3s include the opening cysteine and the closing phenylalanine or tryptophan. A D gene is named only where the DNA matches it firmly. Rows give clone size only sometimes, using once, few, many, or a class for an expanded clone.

CASRGDRGSNQPQHF	TGTGCCAGCAGGGGGGACAGGGGAAGCAATCAGCCCCAGCATTTT	TRBJ1-5	15	TRBD1	TRBV2	NA
CASSLDRGTSYGYTF	TGTGCCAGCAGTTTGGACAGGGGGACCTCCTATGGCTACACCTTC	TRBJ1-2	15	TRBD1	TRBV28	NA
CASSRDSHNEQFF	TGTGCCAGCAGTCGGGACTCTCACAATGAGCAGTTCTTC	TRBJ2-1	13	NA	TRBV5-4	NA
CASSSWTGVNSPLHF	TGTGCCAGCAGTTCCTGGACAGGGGTGAACTCACCCCTCCACTTT	TRBJ1-6	15	TRBD1	TRBV6-5	once
CASSLPFGSAQRNTEAFF	TGTGCCAGCAGCCTTCCCTTCGGGTCGGCGCAACGGAACACTGAAGCTTTCTTT	TRBJ1-1	18	NA	TRBV14	NA
CASSMRSGAYEQYF	TGCGCCAGCAGCATGAGATCGGGAGCCTACGAGCAGTACTTC	TRBJ2-7	14	NA	TRBV5-1	NA
CSVRLWEGQPQHF	TGCAGCGTTCGGTTGTGGGAGGGTCAGCCCCAGCATTTT	TRBJ1-5	13	NA	TRBV29-1	once
CASGLSQNTEAFF	TGTGCTAGTGGTTTGTCCCAGAACACTGAAGCTTTCTTT	TRBJ1-1	13	NA	TRBV12-5	NA
CASSPPGTGGEKLFF	TGTGCCAGCTCACCACCAGGGACAGGGGGTGAAAAACTGTTTTTT	TRBJ1-4	15	TRBD1	TRBV18	NA
CASSFGVSPSGGTQYF	TGTGCCAGTAGTTTTGGAGTTTCGCCCAGCGGTGGTACGCAGTATTTT	TRBJ2-3	16	NA	TRBV19	NA
CAWVPGDFYGYTF	TGTGCCTGGGTCCCCGGGGATTTCTATGGCTACACCTTC	TRBJ1-2	13	NA	TRBV30	NA
CASSPELGGVSSYNEQFF	TGTGCCAGCAGCCCGGAATTGGGGGGGGTTTCGTCCTACAATGAGCAGTTCTTC	TRBJ2-1	18	TRBD2	TRBV7-7	NA
CASSLASSANGQFF	TGTGCCAGCAGCTTAGCTAGTTCTGCTAATGGGCAGTTCTTC	TRBJ2-1	14	NA	TRBV7-9	NA
CASSYYARSTDTQYF	TGTGCCAGCAGTTATTATGCTAGGAGCACAGATACGCAGTATTTT	TRBJ2-3	15	NA	TRBV6-2/TRBV6-3	NA
CAWSVQVGQGNYEQYF	TGTGCCTGGAGTGTACAGGTGGGCCAGGGGAACTACGAGCAGTACTTC	TRBJ2-7	16	NA	TRBV30	once
CAWSVVAGGQETQYF	TGTGCCTGGAGTGTAGTAGCGGGAGGGCAAGAGACCCAGTACTTC	TRBJ2-5	15	TRBD2	TRBV30	NA
CASSRVIPGQRSPLHF	TGTGCCAGCAGCCGGGTCATCCCGGGACAGAGATCACCCCTCCACTTT	TRBJ1-6	16	TRBD1	TRBV3-1/TRBV3-2	NA
CASSRSGLAGGLSTDTQYF	TGTGCCAGCAGTCGCTCGGGACTAGCGGGGGGGTTGAGCACAGATACGCAGTATTTT	TRBJ2-3	19	TRBD2	TRBV5-4	NA
CASSPSANTEAFF	TGTGCCAGCAGCCCGAGTGCGAACACTGAAGCTTTCTTT	TRBJ1-1	13	NA	TRBV6-5	NA
CAWSIQGAGGYTF	TGTGCCTGGAGTATACAGGGGGCAGGAGGCTACACCTTC	TRBJ1-2	13	TRBD1	TRBV30	NA
CASSFIGQGGITEAFF	TGTGCCAGCAGCTTTATAGGACAGGGAGGGATCACTGAAGCTTTCTTT	TRBJ1-1	16	TRBD1	TRBV7-8	NA
CASSRGLADNEQFF	TGTGCCAGCAGCCGCGGACTAGCGGACAATGAGCAGTTCTTC	TRBJ2-1	14	TRBD2	TRBV7-2	once
CASKRPEAFF	TGCGCCAGTAAGCGACCTGAAGCTTTCTTT	TRBJ1-1	10	NA	TRBV10-1	NA
CASSQALGWQGEAFF	TGTGCCAGCAGCCAAGCACTCGGTTGGCAGGGAGAAGCTTTCTTT	TRBJ1-1	15	NA	TRBV3-1/TRBV3-2	NA
CASSSRQGRADTQYF	TGTGCCAGCAGCTCCCGACAGGGGAGGGCAGATACGCAGTATTTT	TRBJ2-3	15	NA	TRBV6-5	NA
CASSPPSPGQGNTEAFF	TGTGCCAGCTCACCACCGTCTCCGGGACAGGGGAACACTGAAGCTTTCTTT	TRBJ1-1	17	TRBD1	TRBV18	NA
CASSWWGAGSPLHF	TGTGCCAGCAGTTGGTGGGGCGCGGGATCACCCCTCCACTTT	TRBJ1-6	14	NA	TRBV27	NA
CASSPIRDRNYNEQFF	TGTGCCAGCAGCCCGATCCGGGATAGAAACTACAATGAGCAGTTCTTC	TRBJ2-1	16	NA	TRBV7-3	once
CAIGGAGDGELFF	TGTGCCATCGGGGGGGCTGGGGACGGGGAGCTGTTTTTT	TRBJ2-2	13	NA	TRBV10-3	NA
CASKSRTDTQYF	TGTGCCAGCAAATCTCGCACAGATACGCAGTATTTT	TRBJ2-3	12	NA	TRBV2	NA
CASSQTASATYEQYF	TGTGCCAGCAGCCAAACGGCTAGCGCTACCTACGAGCAGTACTTC	TRBJ2-7	15	NA	TRBV7-3	once
CAISESLSGGEQFF	TGTGCCATCAGTGAGTCCCTCTCGGGGGGTGAGCAGTTCTTC	TRBJ2-1	14	TRBD2	TRBV10-3	NA
CATSGRGNPYEQYF	TGTGCCACCAGCGGTAGGGGGAATCCCTACGAGCAGTACTTC	TRBJ2-7	14	NA	TRBV15	NA
CASSLTAGDSYEQYF	TGTGCCAGCAGCCTCACGGCGGGCGACTCCTACGAGCAGTACTTC	TRBJ2-7	15	NA	TRBV11-2	NA
CSVAELEDSPLHF	TGCAGCGTTGCGGAGTTAGAGGATTCACCCCTCCACTTT	TRBJ1-6	13	NA	TRBV29-1	NA
CASSPWGRGLSEKLFF	TGTGCCAGTAGTCCATGGGGAAGGGGATTGAGTGAAAAACTGTTTTTT	TRBJ1-4	16	NA	TRBV19	NA
CASSLSSGFYNEQFF	TGTGCCAGCAGCCTGAGTAGCGGGTTCTACAATGAGCAGTTCTTC	TRBJ2-1	15	TRBD2	TRBV11-3	NA
CATRGASTDTQYF	TGTGCCACCAGGGGAGCTAGCACAGATACGCAGTATTTT	TRBJ2-3	13	NA	TRBV24-1	NA
CASSFYGAGLTDTQYF	TGTGCCAGCAGCTTTTACGGCGCGGGGCTTACAGATACGCAGTATTTT	TRBJ2-3	16	NA	TRBV7-3	NA